This TCR beta chain was documented in a study of blood T cells in healthy people across ages. V was pared by 6 bases and J by 9 bases, with 15 bases between. CDR1 is LGHNA and CDR2 is YSLEER in the germline V gene. CDR3 size: 13 residues. Concerning this clonotype itself: Its specificity is unknown.

Next came a second PCR, run for roughly 7 to 12 cycles, which used a sample-barcoded 5' primer along with a J-beta primer mix. MiXCR, applied by TCRdb to the 5' RACE reads, yields one record per CDR3 protein. The sample contains around 580,000 distinct CDR3 sequences, more than 45% of which appear only once. Notes on the study in general: Fewer expanded clones and more diversity marked long-lived versus aged donors.

This TCR derives from an elderly man in good health. The sequencing input was blood. V usage is TRBV4-3 and J usage is TRBJ2-1; D possibly corresponds to TRBD2 (6 bases). This CDR3 reads CASSQRPGGEQFF. DNA for the CDR3: TGCGCCAGCAGTCAACGACCCGGGGGTGAGCAGTTCTTC.